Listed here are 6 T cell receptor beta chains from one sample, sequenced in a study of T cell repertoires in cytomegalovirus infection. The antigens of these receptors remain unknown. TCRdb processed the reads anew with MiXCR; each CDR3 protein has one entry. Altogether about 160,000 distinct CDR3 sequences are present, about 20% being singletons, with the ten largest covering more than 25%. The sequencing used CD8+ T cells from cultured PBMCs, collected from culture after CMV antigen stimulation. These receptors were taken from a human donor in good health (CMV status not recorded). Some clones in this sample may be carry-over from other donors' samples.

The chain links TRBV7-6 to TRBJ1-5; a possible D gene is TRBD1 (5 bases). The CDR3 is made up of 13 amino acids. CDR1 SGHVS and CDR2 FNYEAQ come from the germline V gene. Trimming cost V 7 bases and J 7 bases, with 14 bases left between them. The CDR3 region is CASIKGEEQPQHF. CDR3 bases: TGTGCCAGCATCAAAGGGGAGGAACAGCCCCAGCATTTT. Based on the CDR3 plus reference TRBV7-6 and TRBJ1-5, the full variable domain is GAGVSQSPRYKVTKRGQDVALRCDPISGHVSLYWYRQALGQGPEFLTYFNYEAQQDKSGLPNDRFSAERPEGSISTLTIQRTEQRDSAMYRCASIKGEEQPQHFGDGTRLSIL.

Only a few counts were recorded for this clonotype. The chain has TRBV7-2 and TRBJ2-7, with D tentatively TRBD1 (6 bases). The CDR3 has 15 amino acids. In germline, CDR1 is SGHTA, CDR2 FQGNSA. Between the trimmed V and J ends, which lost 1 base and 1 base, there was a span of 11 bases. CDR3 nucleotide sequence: TGTGCCAGCAGCTTAGGGACAGTTCGTTCCTACGAGCAGTACTTC. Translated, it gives CASSLGTVRSYEQYF.

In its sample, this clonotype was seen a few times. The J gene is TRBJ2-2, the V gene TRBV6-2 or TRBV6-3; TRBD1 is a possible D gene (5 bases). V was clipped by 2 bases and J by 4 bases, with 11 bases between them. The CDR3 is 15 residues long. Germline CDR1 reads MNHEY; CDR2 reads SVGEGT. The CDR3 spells CASSYAGFGTGELFF. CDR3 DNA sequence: TGTGCCAGCAGTTACGCAGGGTTCGGCACCGGGGAGCTGTTTTTT.

The CDR3 bases are TGTGCCAGCAGCTTAGCCAGGGGCCAGTATCAGCCCCAGCATTTT. Amino acid sequence: CASSLARGQYQPQHF. This chain links TRBV7-2 with TRBJ1-5; weak D call: TRBD1 (6 bases). This CDR3 contains 15 residues. The V gene lost 0 bases and the J gene lost 5 bases, with 11 bases spanning the gap. Germline CDR1 is SGHTA and CDR2 is FQGNSA.

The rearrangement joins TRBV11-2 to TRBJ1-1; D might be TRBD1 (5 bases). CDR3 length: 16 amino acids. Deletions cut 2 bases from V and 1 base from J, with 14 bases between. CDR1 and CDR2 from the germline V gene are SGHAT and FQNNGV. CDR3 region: CASSLFYGGENTEAFF. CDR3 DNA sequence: TGTGCCAGCAGCTTATTCTACGGGGGGGAGAACACTGAAGCTTTCTTT. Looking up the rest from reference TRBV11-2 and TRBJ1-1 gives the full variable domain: EAGVAQSPRYKIIEKRQSVAFWCNPISGHATLYWYQQILGQGPKLLIQFQNNGVVDDSQLPKDRFSAERLKGVDSTLKIQPAKLEDSAVYLCASSLFYGGENTEAFFGQGTRLTVV.

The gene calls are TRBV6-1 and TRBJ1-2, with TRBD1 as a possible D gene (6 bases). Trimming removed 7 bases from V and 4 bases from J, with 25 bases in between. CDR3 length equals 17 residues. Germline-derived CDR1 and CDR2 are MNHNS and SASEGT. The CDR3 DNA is TGTGCCAGCACCGCGCGAATCCGGGACACTCGCCCCTATGGCTACACCTTC. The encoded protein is CASTARIRDTRPYGYTF.